The entry below gives a single TCR beta chain sequence along with its context. The specificity of this receptor is unknown. Per-base quality was not reported, and no clone a single base away is much larger than it. Including the terminal cysteine and phenylalanine, the CDR3 comprises 16 residues. Only the CDR3 DNA is retained, 48 bases long and in frame from the first base. Looking up the germline V gene yields CDR1 SGHAT and CDR2 FQNNGV. Here V drops 5 bases and J drops 4 bases, and the junction holds 13 bases not matched to any gene. The entry originates in a study of blood T cell repertoires in COVID-19 (dated by TCRdb to the early 2020s). A note on the overall study: Samples from collaborators originated in the United States, Italy and Spain and spanned both the acute and convalescent phases of COVID-19. The prospective study material was composed of cDNA or gDNA derived from T cells, B-cell-depleted T cells, or PBMCs. Subjects who had been exposed to COVID-19, were actively infected with it, or had recovered from it provided the deeply sampled blood TCRbeta repertoires that made up the dataset. A freely available public database, intended as a resource for researchers studying the immune response to SARS-CoV-2, is where the repertoires were released. Samples came from the ongoing ImmuneRACE study (first 160 participants) plus 1,254 subjects from 6 global collaborators. Sample metadata almost always included a de-identified subject ID, COVID-19 status, age in years and sex. Where available, HLA class I and class II types were obtained from metadata supplied by the sample provider rather than from assay-based typing. Beyond this particular receptor, the publication reports: The quantity of clinical and demographic metadata differed by source and by participant and was supplied without curation.

The collaborating institutions used their own protocols to collect whole blood in K2EDTA tubes. For TCRbeta analysis, collaborators shipped samples in one of three forms: frozen whole blood, isolated PBMCs, or DNA extracted from either of those sample types. The immunoSEQ Assay, a bias-controlled multiplex PCR, was used to amplify TCRbeta CDR3 regions from genomic DNA. In the original analysis: Nucleated cell counts per sample were estimated from amplification of reference gene primers within the assay. To quantify the absolute abundance of each unique TCRbeta CDR3 rearrangement, sequence reads were collapsed and filtered. For each sample, productive Simpson clonality was calculated as the square root of Simpson's diversity index over productive rearrangements. TCRdb stores this immuneACCESS table with in-frame sequences only. Part of the clones is absent; in the studies checked, under half of the shortfall reflects unresolved V genes, and no reason is known for the rest. V and J calls and clone size are copied from that table; D and trimming were computed from the DNA. This sample gives 200,000 to 300,000 clones in total; approximately 83% of them show up just once. Jointly, the top ten make up 25% to 35% of the sample.

Sequenced material: peripheral blood. The sequence derives from a man aged 40-49 years with acute or convalescent COVID-19. The chain joins TRBV11-2 to TRBJ2-5, and 7 junction bases match TRBD2. The CDR3 region has the sequence CASSTPSGGRGETQYF. The base sequence is TGTGCCAGCAGCACTCCTAGCGGCGGAAGAGGAGAGACCCAGTACTTC.